This entry features one T cell receptor beta chain sequence. Assay used: immunoSEQ multiplex PCR; TCRdb lists only in-frame clones, some missing. The sample lists about 730,000 clones, approximately 85% seen once, with 0.0095% to 0.013% in the top ten. Per germline, CDR1 SGHAT and CDR2 FQNNGV. V shed 3 bases, J shed 4 bases, and the junction held 8 bases outside the gene matches. CDR3 size: 17 residues. The data were obtained in a study of shared T cell receptors in the human thymus. The sample was also linked to a second study, of human thymus T cells. As that study records: The donors were infants in Finland with congenital heart defects, otherwise immunologically healthy. The study used thymus tissue resected during corrective heart surgery. Gene usage (both V and J) appeared biased in thymic and blood repertoires. Thymic repertoires from unrelated individuals overlapped highly, related research reported.

This sequence joins TRBV11-2 and TRBJ2-6, with TRBD1 identical over 8 bases. The TCR comes from a girl less than two years old with a congenital heart defect. The sample comprised thymocytes. The CDR3 protein is CASSFTRQGTGANVLTF. The CDR3 DNA is TGTGCCAGCAGCTTTACTAGACAGGGGACCGGGGCCAACGTCCTGACTTTC.